In its sample, the clone carrying this TCR beta chain was seen once. The antigen is undetermined. This CDR3 region has 14 residues. Germline V lookup: CDR1 MNHNS, CDR2 SASEGT. Trimming took off 4 bases at V and 2 bases at J, with 9 bases between the two ends. These data originate in a study of cytomegalovirus exposure and HLA in healthy donors. Overall study: The Caucasian-associated ancestry cluster contained about 80% of the approximately 430 genotyped donors. Whole-study results and caveats: In a later analysis, HLA-C alleles had the fewest associated TCRs, DRB1 alleles the most. When a later analysis was performed, an Asian-associated ancestry cluster reportedly had fewer N-insertions than the approximately 680-donor mean.

Primers included in the PCR were 60 Vbeta and 13 Jbeta primers. Data came from immunoSEQ multiplex PCR; TCRdb stores just in-frame clones and leaves some out. The sample holds over 250,000 clones, around 66% seen once. The chain combines TRBV6-1 with TRBJ1-5, with D hard to call. The TCR was taken from a female donor in good health and CMV-seronegative. Sequencing was done on a sample of PBMCs. CDR3 loop: CASSGAGGNQPQHF. CDR3 coding DNA: TGTGCCAGCAGTGGGGCGGGTGGCAATCAGCCCCAGCATTTT.